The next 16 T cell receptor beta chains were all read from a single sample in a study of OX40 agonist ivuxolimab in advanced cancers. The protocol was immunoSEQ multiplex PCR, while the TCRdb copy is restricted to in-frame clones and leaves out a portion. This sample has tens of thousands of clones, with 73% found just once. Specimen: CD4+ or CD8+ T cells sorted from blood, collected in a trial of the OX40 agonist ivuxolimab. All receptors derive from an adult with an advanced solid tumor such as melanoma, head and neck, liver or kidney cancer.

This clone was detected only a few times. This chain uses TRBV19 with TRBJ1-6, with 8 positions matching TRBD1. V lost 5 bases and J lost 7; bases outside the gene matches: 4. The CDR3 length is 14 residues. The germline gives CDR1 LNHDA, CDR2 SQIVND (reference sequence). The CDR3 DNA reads TGTGCCAGTAGTGCCCGGACAGGGAATTCACCCCTCCACTTT. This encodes CASSARTGNSPLHF.

CDR3 DNA: TGCGCCAGCAGCCAGACGGGGTCGTCCTACAATGAGCAGTTCTTC. It translates to CASSQTGSSYNEQFF. V gene TRBV4-1 combines with J gene TRBJ2-1, with D maybe TRBD2 (5 bases). Trimming pared 3 bases from V and 1 base from J, leaving 10 bases between. The germline CDR1 and CDR2 sequences are MGHRA and YSYEKL. This CDR3 region has 15 residues.

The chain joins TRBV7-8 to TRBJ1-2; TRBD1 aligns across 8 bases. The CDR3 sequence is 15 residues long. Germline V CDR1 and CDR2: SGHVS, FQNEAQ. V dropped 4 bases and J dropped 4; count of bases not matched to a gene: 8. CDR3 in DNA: TGTGCCAGCAGCTCCGGACAGGGAAGAGCCTATGGCTACACCTTC. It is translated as CASSSGQGRAYGYTF.

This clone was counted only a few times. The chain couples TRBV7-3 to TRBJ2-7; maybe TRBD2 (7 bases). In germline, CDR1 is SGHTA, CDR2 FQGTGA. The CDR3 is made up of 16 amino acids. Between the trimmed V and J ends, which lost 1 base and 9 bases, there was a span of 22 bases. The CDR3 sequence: CASSLIGGGGAEGQYF. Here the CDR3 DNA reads TGTGCCAGCAGCTTAATAGGCGGGGGCGGTGCGGAAGGGCAGTACTTC.

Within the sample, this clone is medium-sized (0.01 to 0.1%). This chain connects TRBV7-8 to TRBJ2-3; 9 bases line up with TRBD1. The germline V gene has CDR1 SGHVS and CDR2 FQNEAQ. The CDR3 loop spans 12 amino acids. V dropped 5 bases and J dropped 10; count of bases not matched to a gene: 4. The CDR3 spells CASSPGQGAQYF. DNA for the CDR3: TGTGCCAGCAGCCCGGGACAGGGAGCGCAGTATTTT.

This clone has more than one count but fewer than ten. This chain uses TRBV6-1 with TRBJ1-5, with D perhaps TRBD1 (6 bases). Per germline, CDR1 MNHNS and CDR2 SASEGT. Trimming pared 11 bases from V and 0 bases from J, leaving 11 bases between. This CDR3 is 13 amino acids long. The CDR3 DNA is TGTGCCGGTACAGGGAATAGCAATCAGCCCCAGCATTTT. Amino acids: CAGTGNSNQPQHF.

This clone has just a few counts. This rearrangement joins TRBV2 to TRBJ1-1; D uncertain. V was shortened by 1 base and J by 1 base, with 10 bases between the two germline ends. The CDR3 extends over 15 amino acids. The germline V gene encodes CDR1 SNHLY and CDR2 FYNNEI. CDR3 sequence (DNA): TGTGCCAGCAGTGAAGGGGTTTATACGAACACTGAAGCTTTCTTT. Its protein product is CASSEGVYTNTEAFF.

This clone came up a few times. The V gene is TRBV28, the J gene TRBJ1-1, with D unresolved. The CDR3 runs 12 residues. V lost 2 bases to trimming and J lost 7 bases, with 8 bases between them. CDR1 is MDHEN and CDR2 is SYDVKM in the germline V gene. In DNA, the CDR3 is TGTGCCAGCAGTTTAAGGCAGTTTGAAGCTTTCTTT. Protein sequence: CASSLRQFEAFF.

The CDR3 is CASSVERSNLDEQFF. As DNA, the CDR3 is TGTGCCAGCAGCGTAGAACGAAGCAATTTAGATGAGCAGTTCTTC. The chain recombines TRBV9 with TRBJ2-1; D not certain. Germline V CDR1 and CDR2: SGDLS, YYNGEE. Between the trimmed V and J ends, which lost 0 bases and 8 bases, there was a span of 15 bases. This CDR3 spans 15 amino acids.

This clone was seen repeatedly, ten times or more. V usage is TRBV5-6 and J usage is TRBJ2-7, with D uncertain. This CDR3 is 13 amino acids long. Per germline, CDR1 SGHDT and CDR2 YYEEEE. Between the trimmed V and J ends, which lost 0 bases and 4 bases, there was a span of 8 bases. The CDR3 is CASSLEERYEQYF. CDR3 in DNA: TGTGCCAGCAGCTTGGAAGAAAGATACGAGCAGTACTTC.

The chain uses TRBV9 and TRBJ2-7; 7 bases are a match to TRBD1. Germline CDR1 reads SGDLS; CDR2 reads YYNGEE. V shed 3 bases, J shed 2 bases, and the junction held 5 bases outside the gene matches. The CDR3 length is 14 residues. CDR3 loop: CASSATQGAYEQYF. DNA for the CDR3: TGTGCCAGCAGCGCTACGCAGGGGGCCTACGAGCAGTACTTC.

The CDR3 DNA reads TGTGCCAGCAGTGAAACTGGATTCTCCTACGAGCAGTACTTC. This translates into CASSETGFSYEQYF. J is TRBJ2-7 and V is TRBV6-1; D is unclear. The germline V and J ends were trimmed by 2 bases and 0 bases, with 8 bases remaining between them. This CDR3 contains 14 residues. CDR1 and CDR2 (germline): MNHNS, SASEGT.

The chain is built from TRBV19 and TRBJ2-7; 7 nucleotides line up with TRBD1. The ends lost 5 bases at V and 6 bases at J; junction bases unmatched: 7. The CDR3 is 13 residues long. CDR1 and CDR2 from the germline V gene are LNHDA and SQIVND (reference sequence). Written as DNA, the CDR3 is TGTGCCAGTAGTTTATCCTCAGGGGGCGAGCAGTACTTC. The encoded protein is CASSLSSGGEQYF.

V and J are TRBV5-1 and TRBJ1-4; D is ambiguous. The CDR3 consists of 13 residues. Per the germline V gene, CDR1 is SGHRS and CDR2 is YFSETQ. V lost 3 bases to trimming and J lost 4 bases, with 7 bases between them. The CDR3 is CASSSDGNEKLFF. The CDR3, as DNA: TGCGCCAGCAGCTCGGACGGTAATGAAAAACTGTTTTTT.

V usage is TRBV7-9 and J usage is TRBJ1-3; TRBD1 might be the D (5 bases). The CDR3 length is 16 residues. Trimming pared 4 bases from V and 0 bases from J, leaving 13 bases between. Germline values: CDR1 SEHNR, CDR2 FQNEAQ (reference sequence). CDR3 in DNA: TGTGCCAGCAGCTCAAGGGACGGGATCTCTGGAAACACCATATATTTT. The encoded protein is CASSSRDGISGNTIYF.

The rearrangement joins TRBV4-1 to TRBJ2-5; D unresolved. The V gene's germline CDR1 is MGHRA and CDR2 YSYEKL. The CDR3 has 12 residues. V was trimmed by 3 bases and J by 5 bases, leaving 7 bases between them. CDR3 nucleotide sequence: TGCGCCAGCAGCCAGACGGGTGAGACCCAGTACTTC. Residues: CASSQTGETQYF.